This paragraph reports one T cell receptor beta chain. Its antigen is currently unknown. A much larger clone sits a single nucleotide away, making a read error possible. The data were taken from a study of human T cells and chemical hapten exposure. Across the whole study: Sensitization was performed using 2% DPC on a roughly 2 cm by roughly 2 cm upper inner arm skin site. Alopecia areata, totalis or universalis affected patients who were mostly female.

TCRdb passed the RACE reads through MiXCR, listing each CDR3 protein once. The sample shows approximately 82,000 distinct CDR3 sequences, about 6.3% of them seen only once. Noted time point: patch test 2, 6 weeks after DPC sensitization. Documented treatment: therapeutic diphenylcyclopropenone sensitization with weekly scalp DPC. There are 13 residues in the CDR3. CDR1 LGHDT and CDR2 YNNKEL come from the germline V gene (reference sequence). The study's findings and limits: No shift was seen in TCRs above 1 in 1000 frequency with DPC sensitization.

This material consisted of whole blood, taken in connection with sensitization to the hapten diphenylcyclopropenone (DPC). The TCR sequence derives from a young woman with alopecia areata. Some clones in this sample may be carry-over from other donors' samples. J is TRBJ1-2 and V is TRBV3-1, with D unresolved. Here the CDR3 DNA reads TGTGCCAGCAGCCACGTGAGGGAGGATGGCTACAACTTC. This codes for CASSHVREDGYNF.